A single sample is the source of the 5 T cell receptor beta chains below, sequenced in a study of blood T cell repertoires in COVID-19. TCRdb's table, derived via immunoSEQ multiplex PCR, lists solely in-frame clones and lacks some. The sample contains fewer than 350,000 clones, around 90% of which appear only once. Sequencing was performed on peripheral blood. The receptors come from a woman in her twenties or thirties with COVID-19, enrolled during active disease.

CDR3 nucleotide sequence: TGTGCCAGTAGTCAGACTAGTGGCTACGAGCAGTACTTC. Translation: CASSQTSGYEQYF. This chain joins TRBV19 and TRBJ2-7; perhaps TRBD2 as D (6 bases). This CDR3 region has 13 residues. Trimming cost V 5 bases and J 3 bases, with 11 bases left between them. Germline V lookup: CDR1 LNHDA, CDR2 SQIVND (reference sequence).

This chain connects TRBV10-1 to TRBJ2-7, with 9 positions matching TRBD2. The CDR3 has 14 residues. V shed 4 bases, J shed 2 bases, and the junction held 3 bases outside the gene matches. CDR1 is WNHNN, CDR2 SYGVQD, per germline (reference sequence). CDR3 DNA: TGCGCCAGCAGTGGCGGGAGGGTTCCCTACGAGCAGTACTTC. Amino acids: CASSGGRVPYEQYF.

The chain links TRBV5-4 to TRBJ2-2, with D unclear. The CDR3 spans 15 residues. The V gene's germline CDR1 is SGHNT and CDR2 YYREEE (reference sequence). V lost 0 bases and J lost 6, with 12 bases in between. The CDR3 bases are TGTGCCAGCAGCTTGGCCGGCTGGGCCCCCGGGGAGCTGTTTTTT. It yields the protein CASSLAGWAPGELFF.

This sequence joins TRBV6-1 and TRBJ2-1; 12 bases match TRBD2. The CDR3 runs to 17 residues. From germline, CDR1 is MNHNS and CDR2 SASEGT. V trimming: 3 bases; J trimming: 7 bases; junction bases outside the gene matches: 10. The CDR3 nucleotides read TGTGCCAGCAGTGAGGGAATGGGACTAGCGGGTCCTAATGAGCAGTTCTTC. Translated, it gives CASSEGMGLAGPNEQFF.

This rearrangement joins TRBV7-2 to TRBJ2-1, with 10 bases matching TRBD1. This CDR3 contains 15 residues. With 7 bases clipped from V and 3 bases from J, the junction kept 6 bases outside the gene matches. Germline V lookup: CDR1 SGHTA, CDR2 FQGNSA. Here the CDR3 reads CASNPGQGSYNEQFF. The CDR3 DNA is TGTGCCAGCAACCCGGGACAGGGGAGCTACAATGAGCAGTTCTTC. The variable domain in full, with the rest retrieved from reference TRBV7-2 and TRBJ2-1, is GAGVSQSPSNKVTEKGKDVELRCDPISGHTALYWYRQSLGQGLEFLIYFQGNSAPDKSGLPSDRFSAERTGGSVSTLTIQRTQQEDSAVYLCASNPGQGSYNEQFFGPGTRLTVL.